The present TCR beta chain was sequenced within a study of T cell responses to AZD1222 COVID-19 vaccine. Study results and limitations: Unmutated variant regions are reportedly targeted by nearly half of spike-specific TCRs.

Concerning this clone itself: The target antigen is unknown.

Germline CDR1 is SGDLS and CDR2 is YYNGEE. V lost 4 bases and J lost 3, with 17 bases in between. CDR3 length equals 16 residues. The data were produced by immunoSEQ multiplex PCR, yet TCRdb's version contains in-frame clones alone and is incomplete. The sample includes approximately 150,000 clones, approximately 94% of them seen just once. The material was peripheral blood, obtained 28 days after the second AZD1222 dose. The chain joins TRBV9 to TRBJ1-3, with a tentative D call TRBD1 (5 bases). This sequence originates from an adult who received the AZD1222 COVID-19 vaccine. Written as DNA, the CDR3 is TGTGCCAGCAGCTCAGGGACTCTCGGAGTTGGAAACACCATATATTTT. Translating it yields CASSSGTLGVGNTIYF. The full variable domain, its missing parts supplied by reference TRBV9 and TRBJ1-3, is DSGVTQTPKHLITATGQRVTLRCSPRSGDLSVYWYQQSLDQGLQFLIQYYNGEERAKGNILERFSAQQFPDLHSELNLSSLELGDSALYFCASSSGTLGVGNTIYFGEGSWLTVV.